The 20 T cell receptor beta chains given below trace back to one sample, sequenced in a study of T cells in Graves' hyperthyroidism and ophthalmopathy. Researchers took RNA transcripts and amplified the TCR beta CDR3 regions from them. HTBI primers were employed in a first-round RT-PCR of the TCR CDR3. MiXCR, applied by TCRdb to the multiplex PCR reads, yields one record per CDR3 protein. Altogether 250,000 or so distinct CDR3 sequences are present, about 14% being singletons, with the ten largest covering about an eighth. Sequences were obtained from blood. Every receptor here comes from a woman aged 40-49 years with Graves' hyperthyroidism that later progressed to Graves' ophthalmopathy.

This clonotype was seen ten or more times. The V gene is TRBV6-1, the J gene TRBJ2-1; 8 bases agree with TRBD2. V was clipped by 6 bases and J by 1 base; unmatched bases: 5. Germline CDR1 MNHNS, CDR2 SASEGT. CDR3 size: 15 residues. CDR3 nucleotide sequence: TGTGCCAGCAGCCAAGCTAGCGGGTCCTACAATGAGCAGTTCTTC. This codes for CASSQASGSYNEQFF.

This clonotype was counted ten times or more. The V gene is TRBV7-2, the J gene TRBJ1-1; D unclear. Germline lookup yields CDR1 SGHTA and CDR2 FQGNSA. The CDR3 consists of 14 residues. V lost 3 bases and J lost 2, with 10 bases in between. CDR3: CASSFLRVNTEAFF. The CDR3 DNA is TGTGCCAGCAGCTTCTTAAGGGTAAACACTGAAGCTTTCTTT.

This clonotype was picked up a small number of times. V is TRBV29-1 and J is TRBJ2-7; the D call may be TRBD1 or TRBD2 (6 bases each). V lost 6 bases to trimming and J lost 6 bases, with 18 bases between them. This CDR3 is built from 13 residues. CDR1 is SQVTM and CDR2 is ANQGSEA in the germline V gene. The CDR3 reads CSVQERGRIEQYF. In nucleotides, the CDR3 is TGCAGCGTCCAAGAACGGGGGCGTATCGAGCAGTACTTC.

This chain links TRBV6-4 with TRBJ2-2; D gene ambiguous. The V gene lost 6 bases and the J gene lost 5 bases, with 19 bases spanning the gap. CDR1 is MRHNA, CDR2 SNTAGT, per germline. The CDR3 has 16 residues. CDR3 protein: CASSPFGGARTGELFF. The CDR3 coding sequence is TGTGCCAGCAGCCCCTTCGGCGGCGCCCGAACCGGGGAGCTGTTTTTT.

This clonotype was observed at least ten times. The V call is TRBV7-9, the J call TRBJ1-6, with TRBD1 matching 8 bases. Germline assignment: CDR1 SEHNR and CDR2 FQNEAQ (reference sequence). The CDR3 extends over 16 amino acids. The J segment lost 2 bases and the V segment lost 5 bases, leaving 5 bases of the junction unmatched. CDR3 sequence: CASSGQGATYNSPLHF. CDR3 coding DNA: TGTGCCAGCAGCGGACAGGGTGCTACCTATAATTCACCCCTCCACTTT.

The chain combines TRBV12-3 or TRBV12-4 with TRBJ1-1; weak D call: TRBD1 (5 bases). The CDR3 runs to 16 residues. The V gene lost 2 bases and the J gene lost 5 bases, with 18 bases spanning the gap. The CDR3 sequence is CASSLYSGGLSTEAFF. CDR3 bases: TGTGCCAGCAGTTTATACTCGGGGGGTTTGAGTACTGAAGCTTTCTTT.

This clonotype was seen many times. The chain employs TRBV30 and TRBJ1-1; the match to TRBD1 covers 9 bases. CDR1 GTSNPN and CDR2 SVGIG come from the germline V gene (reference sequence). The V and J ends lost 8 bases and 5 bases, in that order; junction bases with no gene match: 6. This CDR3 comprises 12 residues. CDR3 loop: CAQDRGGTEAFF. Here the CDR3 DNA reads TGTGCCCAGGACAGGGGCGGTACTGAAGCTTTCTTT.

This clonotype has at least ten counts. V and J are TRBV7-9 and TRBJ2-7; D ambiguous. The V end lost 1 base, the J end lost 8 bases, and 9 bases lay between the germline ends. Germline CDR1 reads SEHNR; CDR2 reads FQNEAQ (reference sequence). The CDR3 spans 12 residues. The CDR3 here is CASSLEAAKQYF. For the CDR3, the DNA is TGTGCCAGCAGCTTAGAGGCAGCTAAGCAGTACTTC.

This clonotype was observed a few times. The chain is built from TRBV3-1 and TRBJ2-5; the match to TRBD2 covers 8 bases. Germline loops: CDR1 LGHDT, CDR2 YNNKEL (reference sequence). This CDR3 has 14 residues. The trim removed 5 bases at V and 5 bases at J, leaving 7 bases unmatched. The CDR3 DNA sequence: TGTGCCAGCAGCGCGAGCGGGAGTGGCGAGACCCAGTACTTC. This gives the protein CASSASGSGETQYF.

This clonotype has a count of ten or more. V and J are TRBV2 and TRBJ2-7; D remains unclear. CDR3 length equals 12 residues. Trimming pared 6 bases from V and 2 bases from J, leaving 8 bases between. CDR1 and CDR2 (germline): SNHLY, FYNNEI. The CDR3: CASRDGTYEQYF. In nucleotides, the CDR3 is TGTGCCAGCAGGGACGGTACCTACGAGCAGTACTTC.

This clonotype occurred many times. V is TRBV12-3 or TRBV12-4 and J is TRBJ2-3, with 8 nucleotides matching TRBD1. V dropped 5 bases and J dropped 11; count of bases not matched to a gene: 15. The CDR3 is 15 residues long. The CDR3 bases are TGTGCCAGCAGTCCGGCAGGGGGCCGAGGGGGAGGGCAGTATTTT. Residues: CASSPAGGRGGGQYF.

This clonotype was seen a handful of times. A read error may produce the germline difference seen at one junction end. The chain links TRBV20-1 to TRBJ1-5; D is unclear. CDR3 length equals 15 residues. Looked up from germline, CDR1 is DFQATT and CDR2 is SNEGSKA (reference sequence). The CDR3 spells CSAREGSYSNRPQHF. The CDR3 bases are TGCAGTGCTAGAGAGGGCAGTTATAGCAATCGGCCCCAGCATTTT.

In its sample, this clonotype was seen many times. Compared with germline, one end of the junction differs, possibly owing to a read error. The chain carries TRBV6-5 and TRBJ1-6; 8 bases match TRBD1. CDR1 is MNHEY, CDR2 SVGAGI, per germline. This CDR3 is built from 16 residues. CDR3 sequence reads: CASSHGQGANNSPPHF. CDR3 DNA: TGTGCCAGCAGTCACGGACAGGGTGCTAATAATTCACCCCCCCACTTT.

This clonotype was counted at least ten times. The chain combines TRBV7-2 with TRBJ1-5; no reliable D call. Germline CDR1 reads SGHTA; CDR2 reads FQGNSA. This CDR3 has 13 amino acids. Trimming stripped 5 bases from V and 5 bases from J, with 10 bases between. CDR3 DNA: TGTGCCAGCAGCCAAAGAACCGATCAGCCCCAGCATTTT. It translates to CASSQRTDQPQHF.

This CDR3 is CASSLSAAGPHYEQYF. The CDR3 DNA follows: TGTGCCAGCAGCTTATCTGCCGCCGGACCCCACTACGAGCAGTACTTC. The rearrangement links TRBV11-2 to TRBJ2-7; unclear D gene. This CDR3 comprises 16 residues. Trimming removed 2 bases from V and 3 bases from J, with 17 bases in between. The germline gives CDR1 SGHAT, CDR2 FQNNGV. The variable domain in full, with the rest retrieved from reference TRBV11-2 and TRBJ2-7, is EAGVAQSPRYKIIEKRQSVAFWCNPISGHATLYWYQQILGQGPKLLIQFQNNGVVDDSQLPKDRFSAERLKGVDSTLKIQPAKLEDSAVYLCASSLSAAGPHYEQYFGPGTRLTVT.

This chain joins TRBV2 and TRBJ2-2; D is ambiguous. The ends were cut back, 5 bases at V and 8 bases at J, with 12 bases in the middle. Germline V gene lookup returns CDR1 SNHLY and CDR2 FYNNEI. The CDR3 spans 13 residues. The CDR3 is CASSPVSSGELFF. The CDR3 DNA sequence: TGTGCCAGCAGTCCCGTCTCTTCTGGGGAGCTGTTTTTT.

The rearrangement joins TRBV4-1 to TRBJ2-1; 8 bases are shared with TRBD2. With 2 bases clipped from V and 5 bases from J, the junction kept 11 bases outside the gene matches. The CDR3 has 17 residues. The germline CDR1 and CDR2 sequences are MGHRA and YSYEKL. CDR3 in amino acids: CASSQIWREVLNNEQFF. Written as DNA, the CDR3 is TGCGCCAGCAGCCAAATTTGGCGGGAGGTCTTGAACAATGAGCAGTTCTTC.

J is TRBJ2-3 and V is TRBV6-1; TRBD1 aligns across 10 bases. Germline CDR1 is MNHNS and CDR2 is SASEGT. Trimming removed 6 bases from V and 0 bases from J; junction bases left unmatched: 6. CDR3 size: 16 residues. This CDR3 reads CASSRQGATSTDTQYF. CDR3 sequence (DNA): TGTGCCAGCAGCCGACAGGGGGCTACTAGCACAGATACGCAGTATTTT.

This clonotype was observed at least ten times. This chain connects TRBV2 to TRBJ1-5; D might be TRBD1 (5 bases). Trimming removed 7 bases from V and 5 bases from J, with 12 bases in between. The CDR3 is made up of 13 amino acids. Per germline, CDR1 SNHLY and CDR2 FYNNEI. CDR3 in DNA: TGTGCCAGCACCGGCGGGGGGTATCAGCCCCAGCATTTT. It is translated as CASTGGGYQPQHF.

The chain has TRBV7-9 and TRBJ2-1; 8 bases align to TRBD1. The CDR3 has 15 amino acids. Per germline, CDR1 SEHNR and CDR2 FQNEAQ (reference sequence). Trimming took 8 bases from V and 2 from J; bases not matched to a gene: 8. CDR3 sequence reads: CASLAGTGAYNEQFF. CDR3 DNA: TGTGCCAGCTTAGCAGGGACAGGAGCCTACAATGAGCAGTTCTTC.